This T cell receptor (beta chain) is drawn from a study of T cells after somatic rescue of genetic block. Germline V gene lookup returns CDR1 LNHDA and CDR2 SQIVND (reference sequence). The V and J ends lost 3 bases and 0 bases respectively, with 9 bases between them. This CDR3 is built from 16 residues. The assay was immunoSEQ multiplex PCR, and TCRdb's table has in-frame clones only and misses some. The sample has over 95,000 clones; under 95% are singletons. This chain links TRBV19 with TRBJ1-6; no definite D call. This TCR was sampled from a woman aged 18-30 years. The sequencing input was peripheral blood mononuclear cells (PBMCs). CDR3 coding DNA: TGTGCCAGTAGTATTGGGCTTGGCTCCTATAATTCACCCCTCCACTTT. Its translation: CASSIGLGSYNSPLHF.